The 21 T cell receptor beta chains given below trace back to one sample, sequenced in a study of technical replicates of blood from a few donors. Profiling relied on immunoSEQ multiplex PCR, and the TCRdb table lists in-frame clones only, not all of them. The data show some 74,000 clones, around 95% seen once. The specimen was T cells isolated from PBMCs. The origin of the receptors is a human donor in good health.

The CDR3 protein is CASSPVSHEQFF. Written as DNA, the CDR3 is TGTGCCAGCAGCCCTGTGAGCCATGAGCAGTTCTTC. The chain has TRBV6-1 and TRBJ2-1; D is unclear. The V gene lost 6 bases and the J gene lost 8 bases, with 11 bases spanning the gap. CDR1 is MNHNS, CDR2 SASEGT, per germline. This CDR3 region has 12 residues.

This chain uses TRBV7-6 with TRBJ2-2; perhaps TRBD2 as D (5 bases). The CDR3 contains 15 residues. Germline V lookup: CDR1 SGHVS, CDR2 FNYEAQ. V was pared by 5 bases and J by 7 bases, with 17 bases between. CDR3 amino acids: CASSHLGDHNGELFF. CDR3 DNA sequence: TGTGCCAGCAGCCATCTGGGAGACCACAACGGGGAGCTGTTTTTT.

The table lists this clone with a count of one. The CDR3 nucleotides read TGTGCCAGCAGCTTACGCCGACTAGCGCAAGAGACCCAGTACTTC. Translation: CASSLRRLAQETQYF. The V call is TRBV7-8, the J call TRBJ2-5, with TRBD2 matching over 8 bases. Per the germline V gene, CDR1 is SGHVS and CDR2 is FQNEAQ. With 2 bases clipped from V and 2 bases from J, the junction kept 4 bases outside the gene matches. The CDR3 loop spans 15 amino acids.

This chain joins TRBV9 and TRBJ1-4; the D gene is possibly TRBD1 (6 bases). The V gene's germline CDR1 is SGDLS and CDR2 YYNGEE. This CDR3 contains 14 residues. Trimming pared 2 bases from V and 7 bases from J, leaving 12 bases between. The CDR3 protein is CASSVTGKGEKLFF. The CDR3 DNA reads as TGTGCCAGCAGCGTCACAGGGAAGGGTGAAAAACTGTTTTTT. Drawing the rest from reference TRBV9 and TRBJ1-4, the complete variable domain is DSGVTQTPKHLITATGQRVTLRCSPRSGDLSVYWYQQSLDQGLQFLIQYYNGEERAKGNILERFSAQQFPDLHSELNLSSLELGDSALYFCASSVTGKGEKLFFGSGTQLSVL.

The chain combines TRBV7-9 with TRBJ2-5, with 10 bases identical to TRBD1. CDR1 and CDR2 (germline): SEHNR, FQNEAQ (reference sequence). This CDR3 spans 15 amino acids. The trim removed 5 bases at V and 3 bases at J, leaving 6 bases unmatched. CDR3 region: CASSLRTGGEETQYF. CDR3 DNA: TGTGCCAGCAGCCTAAGGACAGGGGGAGAAGAGACCCAGTACTTC.

CDR3 DNA: TGTGCCAGCAGCTTAGAAAAGACAGGGGGCGACTATGGCTACACCTTC. It yields the protein CASSLEKTGGDYGYTF. The J gene is TRBJ1-2, the V gene TRBV11-3; 10 bases fit TRBD1. J lost 3 bases, V lost 0 bases, and 4 bases had no gene match. From germline, CDR1 is SGHNT and CDR2 YENEEA. The CDR3 spans 16 residues.

The chain combines TRBV2 with TRBJ1-4, with 11 bases lining up with TRBD1. This CDR3 is 15 amino acids long. Germline lookup yields CDR1 SNHLY and CDR2 FYNNEI. The V gene end was trimmed by 6 bases and the J gene end by 7 bases; junction bases not matched to a gene: 7. This chain's CDR3 is CASSAPGTGGEKLFF. Written as DNA, the CDR3 is TGTGCCAGCAGCGCTCCCGGGACAGGGGGTGAAAAACTGTTTTTT. Together with reference TRBV2 and TRBJ1-4, the CDR3 gives the full variable domain: EPEVTQTPSHQVTQMGQEVILRCVPISNHLYFYWYRQILGQKVEFLVSFYNNEISEKSEIFDDQFSVERPDGSNFTLKIRSTKLEDSAMYFCASSAPGTGGEKLFFGSGTQLSVL.

J is TRBJ2-7 and V is TRBV28; the match to TRBD2 covers 9 bases. The CDR3 spans 15 residues. Per germline, CDR1 MDHEN and CDR2 SYDVKM. The V segment lost 2 bases and the J segment 13 bases; nucleotides outside the gene matches: 15. The CDR3 coding sequence is TGTGCCAGCAGTTTACCGGGGCAGGGGCCGGGACTAGCATACTTC. Protein sequence: CASSLPGQGPGLAYF.

The rearrangement links TRBV5-1 to TRBJ1-4, with 9 bases lining up with TRBD1. Germline V gives CDR1 SGHRS, CDR2 YFSETQ. The CDR3 covers 15 residues. J gave up 8 bases and V 3 bases, and 8 bases lay outside the gene matches. This CDR3 is CASSWGQGEKEKLFF. CDR3 DNA sequence: TGCGCCAGCAGCTGGGGACAGGGCGAGAAAGAAAAACTGTTTTTT. Drawing the rest from reference TRBV5-1 and TRBJ1-4, the complete variable domain is KAGVTQTPRYLIKTRGQQVTLSCSPISGHRSVSWYQQTPGQGLQFLFEYFSETQRNKGNFPGRFSGRQFSNSRSEMNVSTLELGDSALYLCASSWGQGEKEKLFFGSGTQLSVL.

This clone has more than one count but fewer than ten. V usage is TRBV5-6 and J usage is TRBJ2-7; 10 positions match TRBD1. CDR3 length: 15 amino acids. V lost 5 bases, J lost 7 bases, and 12 bases stayed unmatched. Germline V gene sequence: CDR1 SGHDT, CDR2 YYEEEE. For the CDR3, the DNA is TGTGCCAGCAGGGAGACAGGGGGCCCTTTTTGGGAGCAGTACTTC. Protein product: CASRETGGPFWEQYF.

This clone appeared once. The V and J genes are TRBV7-8 and TRBJ2-7; D not resolved. The CDR3 covers 14 residues. Looked up from germline, CDR1 is SGHVS and CDR2 is FQNEAQ. V gave up 1 base and J gave up 3 bases, with 10 bases separating them. This CDR3 reads CASSLGGSLYEQYF. The CDR3 coding sequence is TGTGCCAGCAGCTTAGGTGGCTCCCTCTACGAGCAGTACTTC.

The CDR3 protein is CASSPVGLAGGSKNIQYF. Written as DNA, the CDR3 is TGTGCCAGCAGCCCCGTCGGACTAGCGGGTGGCTCCAAAAACATTCAGTACTTC. The chain is built from TRBV28 and TRBJ2-4; 11 positions match TRBD2. Germline CDR1 is MDHEN and CDR2 is SYDVKM. The V gene end was trimmed by 6 bases and the J gene end by 2 bases; junction bases not matched to a gene: 12. There are 18 residues in the CDR3.

The chain has TRBV7-9 and TRBJ2-2; the match to TRBD2 covers 13 bases. The germline V gene encodes CDR1 SEHNR and CDR2 FQNEAQ (reference sequence). The CDR3 has 19 amino acids. Trimming at V came to 4 bases and at J to 4 bases, leaving 12 bases not matched to a gene. In DNA, the CDR3 is TGTGCCAGCAGCTCAAGGACTAGCGGGAGCTACCGGGTCACCGGGGAGCTGTTTTTT. Protein: CASSSRTSGSYRVTGELFF.

This chain uses TRBV7-2 with TRBJ2-1, with D perhaps TRBD2 (5 bases). Trimming stripped 7 bases from V and 4 bases from J, with 11 bases between. The CDR3 consists of 13 residues. Per the germline V gene, CDR1 is SGHTA and CDR2 is FQGNSA. CDR3 loop: CASTFTRYNEQFF. The CDR3 DNA follows: TGTGCCAGCACCTTTACTAGGTACAATGAGCAGTTCTTC.

The rearrangement links TRBV10-1 to TRBJ2-7, with 12 positions matching TRBD2. Trimming removed 0 bases from V and 3 bases from J; junction bases left unmatched: 0. The V gene's germline CDR1 is WNHNN and CDR2 SYGVQD (reference sequence). The CDR3 length is 15 residues. The CDR3 sequence is CASSESTSGSYEQYF. In DNA form, the CDR3 reads TGCGCCAGCAGTGAGTCGACTAGCGGGAGCTACGAGCAGTACTTC.

The J gene is TRBJ1-2, the V gene TRBV5-5; D is perhaps TRBD1 (6 bases). The CDR3 loop spans 13 amino acids. Trimming left V 4 bases short and J 7 bases short, with 14 bases between. The germline CDR1 and CDR2 sequences are SGHKS and YYEKEE (reference sequence). The CDR3 DNA follows: TGTGCCAGCAGCATAGGAGGGGGGGTTGGCTACACCTTC. Translating gives CASSIGGGVGYTF.

The genes are TRBV29-1 and TRBJ1-2; D ambiguous. The CDR3 runs to 12 residues. Trimming cost V 4 bases and J 8 bases, with 14 bases left between them. The V gene's germline CDR1 is SQVTM and CDR2 ANQGSEA. The CDR3 region has the DNA TGCAGCGTTGCGAGTCAGGCTATGGGCTACACCTTC. Amino acids: CSVASQAMGYTF.

The sample holds one count of this clone. The chain joins TRBV13 to TRBJ2-3; 15 nucleotides line up with TRBD2. This CDR3 is 16 amino acids long. Germline CDR1 and CDR2: PRHDT and FYEKMQ (reference sequence). J lost 6 bases, V lost 0 bases, and 1 base had no gene match. In nucleotides, the CDR3 is TGTGCCAGCAGCTTAGGGGGGACTAGCGGGAGGGATACGCAGTATTTT. Amino acid sequence: CASSLGGTSGRDTQYF. Drawing the rest from reference TRBV13 and TRBJ2-3, the complete variable domain is AAGVIQSPRHLIKEKRETATLKCYPIPRHDTVYWYQQGPGQDPQFLISFYEKMQSDKGSIPDRFSAQQFSDYHSELNMSSLELGDSALYFCASSLGGTSGRDTQYFGPGTRLTVL.

The chain employs TRBV27 and TRBJ1-2; D not certain. This CDR3 is built from 13 residues. Germline V gene data show CDR1 as MNHEY and CDR2 as SMNVEV (reference sequence). The V end lost 6 bases, the J end lost 8 bases, and 16 bases lay between the germline ends. The CDR3 bases are TGTGCCAGCAGGGGTCCGCGGAACCCCGGCTACACCTTC. Amino acid sequence: CASRGPRNPGYTF.

The chain carries TRBV27 and TRBJ1-2, with D tentatively TRBD1 (6 bases). This CDR3 has 15 amino acids. Per the germline V gene, CDR1 is MNHEY and CDR2 is SMNVEV (reference sequence). V was shortened by 4 bases and J by 5 bases, with 17 bases between the two germline ends. CDR3 nucleotides: TGTGCCAGCAGTTGGGGCATGGGGGCTGGTTATGGCTACACCTTC. It yields the protein CASSWGMGAGYGYTF.

This chain links TRBV4-1 with TRBJ2-6; TRBD1 matches 7 bases. The CDR3 runs to 21 residues. Germline V gene lookup returns CDR1 MGHRA and CDR2 YSYEKL. J lost 2 bases, V lost 0 bases, and 16 bases had no gene match. CDR3 residues: CASSQDTTPRGRPPGANVLTF. The DNA for the CDR3 is TGCGCCAGCAGCCAAGATACAACGCCTAGGGGGCGCCCCCCTGGGGCCAACGTCCTGACTTTC.